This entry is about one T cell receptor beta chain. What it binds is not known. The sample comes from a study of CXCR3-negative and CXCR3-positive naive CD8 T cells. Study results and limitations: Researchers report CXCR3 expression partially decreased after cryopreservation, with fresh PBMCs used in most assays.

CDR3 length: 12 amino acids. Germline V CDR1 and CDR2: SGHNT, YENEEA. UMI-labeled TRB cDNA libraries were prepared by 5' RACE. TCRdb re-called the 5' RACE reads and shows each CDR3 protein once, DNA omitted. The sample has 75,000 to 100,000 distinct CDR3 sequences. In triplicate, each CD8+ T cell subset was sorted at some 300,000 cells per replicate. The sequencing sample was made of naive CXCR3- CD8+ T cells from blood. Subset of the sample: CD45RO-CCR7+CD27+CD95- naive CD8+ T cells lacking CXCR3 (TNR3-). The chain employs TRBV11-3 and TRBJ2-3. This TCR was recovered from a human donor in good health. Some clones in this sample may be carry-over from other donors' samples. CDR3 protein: CASSFNGDTQYF.